These 32 T cell receptor beta chains share one sample of origin, sequenced in a study of T-cell reconstitution after alpha-beta-depleted transplantation in children. Unique molecular identifiers were used to barcode this TCRbeta library. TCRdb re-analysed the PCR reads in MiXCR, keeping a single row per CDR3 protein. The table includes about 490,000 distinct CDR3 sequences, about 10% detected once. Sequenced material: PBMCs, taken before TCRalphabeta/CD19-depleted stem cell transplant. The receptors here all came from a child aged 2 to 15 with inherited bone marrow failure, due to receive a stem cell transplant.

Many counts were recorded for this clonotype. The rearrangement uses TRBV14 and TRBJ2-3; D is perhaps TRBD1 or TRBD2 (6 bases each). Germline V gene lookup returns CDR1 SGHDN and CDR2 FVKESK. The CDR3 is 18 residues long. Trimming pared 0 bases from V and 0 bases from J, leaving 16 bases between. The CDR3 DNA reads as TGTGCCAGCAGCCAAGATGAGGGGGGCCTCCTGAGCACAGATACGCAGTATTTT. This translates into CASSQDEGGLLSTDTQYF.

This clonotype was observed a few times. The J gene is TRBJ1-5, the V gene TRBV20-1; D unclear. V was pared by 3 bases and J by 9 bases, with 12 bases between. The CDR3 sequence is 12 residues long. Germline V lookup: CDR1 DFQATT, CDR2 SNEGSKA (reference sequence). CDR3 nucleotides: TGCAGTGCTAGTTCGGCATCCATGCCCCAGCATTTT. It codes for CSASSASMPQHF.

This clonotype was recorded many times. CDR3 DNA: TGTGCCAGCAGCCCGCGGGTCTCTGGAAACACCATATATTTT. Its protein is CASSPRVSGNTIYF. The chain joins TRBV11-2 to TRBJ1-3; D is undetermined. The CDR3 consists of 14 residues. Trimming removed 5 bases from V and 0 bases from J, with 8 bases in between. Germline V gene sequence: CDR1 SGHAT, CDR2 FQNNGV.

This clonotype was counted at least ten times. The rearrangement uses TRBV29-1 and TRBJ2-3; 9 positions match TRBD1. This CDR3 contains 14 residues. Germline V gene data show CDR1 as SQVTM and CDR2 as ANQGSEA. With V trimmed by 7 bases and J by 0 bases, 5 bases remained unmatched. The CDR3 DNA reads TGCAGCGCCGGGACAGGGTATAGCACAGATACGCAGTATTTT. Encoded protein: CSAGTGYSTDTQYF.

This clonotype was counted only a few times. V usage is TRBV5-6 and J usage is TRBJ2-1; D is possibly TRBD2 (6 bases). The CDR3 length is 17 residues. V lost 0 bases and J 7 bases, leaving 20 bases between the germline ends. Germline V gene sequence: CDR1 SGHDT, CDR2 YYEEEE. This CDR3 is CASSLEVASSGYNEQFF. The CDR3 DNA reads TGTGCCAGCAGCTTGGAGGTCGCCTCCAGCGGGTATAATGAGCAGTTCTTC.

This clonotype was found many times. V is TRBV18 and J is TRBJ2-5; D ambiguous. The length of the CDR3 is 15 residues. Trimming removed 6 bases at V and 2 bases at J, with 16 bases between. The germline CDR1 and CDR2 sequences are KGHSH and LQKENI. CDR3: CASSLIHTDQETQYF. CDR3 DNA: TGTGCCAGCTCCCTTATCCATACGGATCAAGAGACCCAGTACTTC.

This clonotype was found many times. The J gene is TRBJ1-2, the V gene TRBV9; the match to TRBD1 covers 7 bases. This CDR3 comprises 15 residues. The V gene's germline CDR1 is SGDLS and CDR2 YYNGEE. The V and J ends lost 4 bases and 3 bases, in that order; junction bases with no gene match: 9. CDR3 DNA: TGTGCCAGCAGCACGGAGGGAGGGGGCGACTATGGCTACACCTTC. Protein: CASSTEGGGDYGYTF.

This clonotype was found many times. This chain joins TRBV7-2 and TRBJ2-3; D is possibly TRBD1 or TRBD2 (5 bases each). Germline CDR1 is SGHTA and CDR2 is FQGNSA. The CDR3 is 14 residues long. The V end was cut by 2 bases, the J end by 3 bases, with 9 bases between. CDR3 loop: CASSLFWGTDTQYF. For the CDR3, the DNA is TGTGCCAGCAGCTTATTTTGGGGGACAGATACGCAGTATTTT. Variable domain in full (rest from reference TRBV7-2 and TRBJ2-3): GAGVSQSPSNKVTEKGKDVELRCDPISGHTALYWYRQSLGQGLEFLIYFQGNSAPDKSGLPSDRFSAERTGGSVSTLTIQRTQQEDSAVYLCASSLFWGTDTQYFGPGTRLTVL.

This clonotype was observed at least ten times. The chain is built from TRBV6-2 or TRBV6-3 and TRBJ2-5; 10 nucleotides agree with TRBD2. The J segment lost 3 bases and the V segment lost 6 bases, leaving 7 bases of the junction unmatched. Per germline, CDR1 MNHEY and CDR2 SVGEGT. CDR3 size: 15 residues. In DNA, the CDR3 is TGTGCCAGCAGACCACGCGGACTAGCGGAAGAGACCCAGTACTTC. It codes for CASRPRGLAEETQYF.

This chain connects TRBV9 to TRBJ2-7; 9 positions agree with TRBD2. V was clipped by 2 bases and J by 2 bases; unmatched bases: 5. The CDR3 length is 15 residues. Germline V lookup: CDR1 SGDLS, CDR2 YYNGEE. Written as DNA, the CDR3 is TGTGCCAGCAGCGTTAGCGGGAGTTTAGCCTACGAGCAGTACTTC. Its translation is CASSVSGSLAYEQYF.

At least ten counts were recorded for this clonotype. The rearrangement joins TRBV11-1 to TRBJ2-6; D not certain. The CDR3 has 20 amino acids. Germline lookup yields CDR1 SGHAT and CDR2 FQDESV (reference sequence). The V end was cut by 5 bases, the J end by 0 bases, with 23 bases between. DNA for the CDR3: TGTGCCAGCAGCACCCAGGACGGTTCAGTTTCTTACTCTGGGGCCAACGTCCTGACTTTC. Translated, it gives CASSTQDGSVSYSGANVLTF. Full variable domain (rest looked up from reference TRBV11-1 and TRBJ2-6): EAEVAQSPRYKITEKSQAVAFWCDPISGHATLYWYRQILGQGPELLVQFQDESVVDDSQLPKDRFSAERLKGVDSTLKIQPAELGDSAMYLCASSTQDGSVSYSGANVLTFGAGSRLTVL.

The V and J genes are TRBV20-1 and TRBJ2-1; D is unresolved. This CDR3 contains 12 residues. Germline loops: CDR1 DFQATT, CDR2 SNEGSKA (reference sequence). The V and J ends lost 6 bases and 6 bases respectively, with 12 bases between them. The CDR3, as DNA: TGCAGTGCAGCGATAACCGTCAATGAGCAGTTCTTC. It encodes CSAAITVNEQFF.

There are many counts of this clonotype. The gene calls are TRBV7-2 and TRBJ2-2; no clear D gene. The CDR3 covers 16 residues. Trimming cost V 4 bases and J 1 base, with 13 bases left between them. The germline CDR1 and CDR2 sequences are SGHTA and FQGNSA. The CDR3 protein is CASSSGHGQNTGELFF. CDR3 nucleotide sequence: TGTGCCAGCAGCTCCGGTCATGGGCAGAACACCGGGGAGCTGTTTTTT.

V and J are TRBV10-1 and TRBJ1-1, with D unclear. V lost 2 bases and J lost 3, with 13 bases in between. The CDR3 spans 15 residues. Germline V CDR1 and CDR2: WNHNN, SYGVQD (reference sequence). CDR3 nucleotide sequence: TGCGCCAGCAGTGAGGGGCTGGTCGGGGACACTGAAGCTTTCTTT. Its protein product is CASSEGLVGDTEAFF.

As concerns this clonotype: A single base separates this from a much larger clone, so it may be a read error. The chain is built from TRBV20-1 and TRBJ2-7; D may be TRBD2 (6 bases). CDR1 and CDR2 from the germline V gene are DFQATT and SNEGSKA (reference sequence). V shed 6 bases and J shed 3 bases, with 12 bases lying between them. This CDR3 spans 12 amino acids. This chain's CDR3 is CSAAGSSYEQYF. The CDR3 DNA reads as TGCAGTGCGGCGGGATCTAGCTACGAGCAGTACTTC.

This chain uses TRBV6-2 or TRBV6-3 with TRBJ1-5, with a possible D match to TRBD1 (5 bases). This CDR3 region has 17 residues. Germline V gene data show CDR1 as MNHEY and CDR2 as SVGEGT. Between the trimmed V and J ends, which lost 0 bases and 6 bases, there was a span of 18 bases. This chain's CDR3 is CASSYSMEGCVVQPQHF. For the CDR3, the DNA is TGTGCCAGCAGTTACTCGATGGAGGGGTGTGTAGTTCAGCCCCAGCATTTT.

This clonotype was counted ten times or more. V usage is TRBV19 and J usage is TRBJ2-1; 13 nucleotides line up with TRBD2. V trimming: 6 bases; J trimming: 9 bases; junction bases outside the gene matches: 2. The CDR3 is 13 residues long. Looked up from germline, CDR1 is LNHDA and CDR2 is SQIVND (reference sequence). The CDR3 sequence is CASRTSGRSEQFF. CDR3 nucleotide sequence: TGTGCCAGTAGGACTAGCGGGAGGAGTGAGCAGTTCTTC.

Ten or more counts support this clonotype. V usage is TRBV6-2 or TRBV6-3 and J usage is TRBJ2-7, with D unresolved. V was trimmed by 2 bases and J by 4 bases, leaving 9 bases between them. Germline loops: CDR1 MNHEY, CDR2 SVGEGT. The CDR3 is 13 residues long. The CDR3 nucleotides read TGTGCCAGCAGTTACAAGACTTTTTACGAGCAGTACTTC. Translation gives CASSYKTFYEQYF.

This clonotype appeared many times. The genes are TRBV12-3 or TRBV12-4 and TRBJ1-5; 10 bases are shared with TRBD1. This CDR3 region has 17 residues. V was clipped by 8 bases and J by 0 bases; unmatched bases: 10. This chain's CDR3 is CASHKGQGTYSNQPQHF. CDR3 DNA: TGTGCCAGCCATAAGGGACAGGGGACATATAGCAATCAGCCCCAGCATTTT.

This clonotype was seen many times. The chain joins TRBV20-1 to TRBJ2-1, with 12 bases identical to TRBD2. The CDR3 contains 14 residues. The J segment lost 9 bases and the V segment lost 2 bases, leaving 5 bases of the junction unmatched. Germline CDR1 and CDR2: DFQATT and SNEGSKA (reference sequence). CDR3 protein: CSARKLAGGGEQFF. The CDR3 coding sequence is TGCAGTGCTAGAAAGCTAGCGGGAGGGGGTGAGCAGTTCTTC.

The rearrangement uses TRBV20-1 and TRBJ2-7, with 13 bases that match TRBD2. The trim removed 0 bases at V and 4 bases at J, leaving 9 bases unmatched. The CDR3 has 17 residues. In germline, CDR1 is DFQATT, CDR2 SNEGSKA (reference sequence). CDR3 amino acids: CSAREGGTSGAYYEQYF. The CDR3 nucleotides are TGCAGTGCTAGAGAGGGCGGGACTAGCGGGGCTTATTACGAGCAGTACTTC.

This clonotype was picked up many times. The genes are TRBV5-1 and TRBJ1-2; possible D gene TRBD1, 5 bases. The CDR3 totals 14 residues. Germline CDR1 is SGHRS and CDR2 is YFSETQ. V lost 0 bases and J 4 bases, leaving 10 bases between the germline ends. CDR3 coding DNA: TGCGCCAGCAGCTTGGCCCGGGACGTCTATGGCTACACCTTC. This gives the protein CASSLARDVYGYTF.

Of note for this clonotype: The germline gene is not matched at one end of the junction; a read error may be the cause. The gene calls are TRBV11-2 and TRBJ2-1; 7 nucleotides line up with TRBD2. Germline CDR1 SGHAT, CDR2 FQNNGV. This CDR3 region has 17 residues. In DNA form, the CDR3 reads TGTGCCAGCAGCTTAGTTCCACCGGGACTATCCTTCAATGAGCAGTTCTTC. It encodes CASSLVPPGLSFNEQFF.

This clonotype came up many times. This chain joins TRBV9 and TRBJ2-3, with 10 bases fitting TRBD1. V trimming: 0 bases; J trimming: 7 bases; junction bases outside the gene matches: 8. The CDR3 contains 16 residues. CDR1 SGDLS and CDR2 YYNGEE come from the germline V gene. The CDR3 bases are TGTGCCAGCAGCGTAGTAGGGACAGGGGCGATGCATACGCAGTATTTT. Translation gives CASSVVGTGAMHTQYF.

This clonotype appeared many times. The chain recombines TRBV5-1 with TRBJ2-5; 8 bases align to TRBD2. The V and J ends lost 5 bases and 5 bases, in that order; junction bases with no gene match: 8. Germline V gene sequence: CDR1 SGHRS, CDR2 YFSETQ. CDR3 length equals 14 residues. CDR3 protein: CASRDSGRGETQYF. The CDR3, as DNA: TGCGCCAGCAGAGACAGCGGGAGAGGCGAGACCCAGTACTTC.

This clonotype was observed at least ten times. The chain carries TRBV4-1 and TRBJ1-4; D is perhaps TRBD1 (6 bases). The V and J ends lost 7 bases and 6 bases respectively, with 15 bases between them. CDR3 length: 14 residues. The germline gives CDR1 MGHRA, CDR2 YSYEKL. The DNA of the CDR3 is TGCGCCAGCACCAGAGTGGGGGCGGATGAAAAACTGTTTTTT. This gives the protein CASTRVGADEKLFF.

This clonotype was observed at least ten times. The rearrangement uses TRBV27 and TRBJ1-2, with D possibly TRBD1 on 6 matching bases. Germline CDR1 MNHEY, CDR2 SMNVEV (reference sequence). Trimming cost V 6 bases and J 6 bases, with 17 bases left between them. CDR3 length equals 14 residues. Here the CDR3 DNA reads TGTGCCAGCAGCTCAGACCCGGGGGCGAATGGCTACACCTTC. Translated: CASSSDPGANGYTF.

Concerning this clonotype: Being one base from a much bigger clone, this may be a read error. This CDR3 is missing its conserved last phenylalanine or tryptophan, likely due to a read error. The rearrangement links TRBV20-1 to TRBJ2-2, with D unresolved. This CDR3 contains 12 residues. Germline CDR1 and CDR2: DFQATT and SNEGSKA (reference sequence). Trimming removed 3 bases from V and 6 bases from J, with 8 bases in between. This CDR3 is CSARKVAGELFY. CDR3 coding DNA: TGCAGTGCTAGGAAGGTAGCCGGGGAGCTGTTTTAT.

This clonotype was seen a few times. The rearrangement links TRBV30 to TRBJ2-7; 13 positions agree with TRBD2. The germline V gene encodes CDR1 GTSNPN and CDR2 SVGIG (reference sequence). There are 16 residues in the CDR3. The ends lost 1 base at V and 3 bases at J; junction bases unmatched: 6. The CDR3 region is CAWSAPTSGRSYEQYF. CDR3 nucleotide sequence: TGTGCCTGGAGTGCCCCGACTAGCGGGAGGAGCTACGAGCAGTACTTC.

This clonotype was observed at least ten times. The chain employs TRBV12-3 or TRBV12-4 and TRBJ2-3, with TRBD2 identical over 8 bases. The CDR3 covers 16 residues. With 5 bases clipped from V and 6 bases from J, the junction kept 13 bases outside the gene matches. The CDR3 coding sequence is TGTGCCAGCAGTCGTCTTAGCGGGATGAGGGGGGATACGCAGTATTTT. Translated, it gives CASSRLSGMRGDTQYF.

This clonotype was seen repeatedly, ten times or more. The chain recombines TRBV11-2 with TRBJ2-7; 9 positions agree with TRBD2. This CDR3 is 15 amino acids long. V was pared by 5 bases and J by 3 bases, with 8 bases of the junction left unmatched. Germline V CDR1 and CDR2: SGHAT, FQNNGV. The CDR3 nucleotides are TGTGCCAGCAGCCCTAGCGGGAACCCACTCTACGAGCAGTACTTC. Translated, it gives CASSPSGNPLYEQYF.

The chain recombines TRBV30 with TRBJ2-7; a possible D gene is TRBD2 (6 bases). The CDR3 runs 11 residues. V lost 1 base and J lost 7, with 8 bases in between. Germline CDR1 and CDR2: GTSNPN and SVGIG (reference sequence). CDR3 coding DNA: TGTGCCTGGAGTGCGGCGGGAGAGCAGTACTTC. This codes for CAWSAAGEQYF.